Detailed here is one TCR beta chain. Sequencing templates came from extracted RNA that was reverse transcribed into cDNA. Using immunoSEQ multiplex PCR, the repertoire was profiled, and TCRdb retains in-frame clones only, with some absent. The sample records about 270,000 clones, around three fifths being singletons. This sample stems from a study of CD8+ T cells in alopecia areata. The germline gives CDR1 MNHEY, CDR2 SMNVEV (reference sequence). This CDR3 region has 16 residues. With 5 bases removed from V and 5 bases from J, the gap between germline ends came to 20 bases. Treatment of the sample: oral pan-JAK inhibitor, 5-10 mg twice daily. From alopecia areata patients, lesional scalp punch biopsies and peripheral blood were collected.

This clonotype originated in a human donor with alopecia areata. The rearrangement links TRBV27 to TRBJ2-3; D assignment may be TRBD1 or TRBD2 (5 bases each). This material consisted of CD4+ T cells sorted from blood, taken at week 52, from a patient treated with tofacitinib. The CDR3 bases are TGTGCCAGCAGTCCCCTCCAGCGGTCGAGGGGAGATACGCAGTATTTT. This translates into CASSPLQRSRGDTQYF.